These T cell receptor beta chains were read from a single sample in a study of T cell responses to AZD1222 COVID-19 vaccine. Using immunoSEQ multiplex PCR, the repertoire was profiled, and TCRdb retains in-frame clones only, with some absent. The table records around 130,000 clones, roughly nine tenths of them present only once. Sequencing used peripheral blood, obtained 28 days after the second dose of the MenACWY control vaccine. These receptor sequences come from an adult who received the MenACWY meningococcal vaccine as a control. The CDR3 runs from the conserved cysteine through the conserved F or W. The order of the fields is clone size, J gene, V gene, D gene, CDR3 protein, CDR3 DNA. D genes are given only for firm matches. The size field is filled for only some rows; it gives once, few, many or a size class.

abundance: .
j_gene: TRBJ1-3
v_gene: TRBV2
d_gene: .
CDR3aa: CASSVQGNSGNTIYF
CDR3nt: TGTGCCAGCAGTGTCCAGGGAAACTCTGGAAACACCATATATTTT

abundance: once
j_gene: TRBJ2-5
v_gene: TRBV28
d_gene: .
CDR3aa: CASSLSSVGQETQYF
CDR3nt: TGTGCCAGCAGTTTATCTAGCGTCGGCCAAGAGACCCAGTACTTC

abundance: .
j_gene: TRBJ1-5
v_gene: TRBV28
d_gene: .
CDR3aa: CASSLDGITPQHF
CDR3nt: TGTGCCAGCAGTTTAGACGGGATTACGCCCCAGCATTTT

abundance: .
j_gene: TRBJ1-6
v_gene: TRBV30
d_gene: .
CDR3aa: CAWSATDYNSPLHF
CDR3nt: TGTGCCTGGAGTGCCACGGACTATAATTCACCCCTCCACTTT

abundance: .
j_gene: TRBJ2-7
v_gene: TRBV3-1/TRBV3-2
d_gene: .
CDR3aa: CASSQGDVYEQYF
CDR3nt: TGTGCCAGCAGCCAAGGTGACGTCTACGAGCAGTACTTC

abundance: .
j_gene: TRBJ2-3
v_gene: TRBV7-8
d_gene: TRBD2
CDR3aa: CASSLQFVGGGATDTQYF
CDR3nt: TGTGCCAGCAGCTTACAGTTTGTCGGCGGGGGGGCTACAGATACGCAGTATTTT

abundance: once
j_gene: TRBJ2-7
v_gene: TRBV6-5
d_gene: .
CDR3aa: CATTPLNEQYF
CDR3nt: TGTGCCACAACCCCACTAAACGAGCAGTACTTC

abundance: .
j_gene: TRBJ2-3
v_gene: TRBV2
d_gene: TRBD1
CDR3aa: CASRTRSGGSTDTQYF
CDR3nt: TGTGCCAGCAGGACGAGATCAGGGGGTAGCACAGATACGCAGTATTTT

abundance: .
j_gene: TRBJ1-1
v_gene: TRBV28
d_gene: .
CDR3aa: CASSNAGLREAFF
CDR3nt: TGTGCCAGCAGCAACGCAGGGCTACGTGAAGCTTTCTTT

abundance: .
j_gene: TRBJ2-1
v_gene: TRBV19
d_gene: TRBD2
CDR3aa: CATLPALAGGGEQFF
CDR3nt: TGTGCCACCCTCCCGGCCCTAGCGGGAGGGGGTGAGCAGTTCTTC